This T cell receptor (beta chain) was recorded in a study of T cells after yellow fever vaccination. V gave up 5 bases and J gave up 5 bases, with 12 bases separating them. CDR1 MNHEY and CDR2 SVGAGI come from the germline V gene. This CDR3 has 13 amino acids. This clonotype came up a few times. TCRdb re-derived calls from the 5' RACE reads in MiXCR, one entry per CDR3 protein. Counted here are some 420,000 distinct CDR3 sequences, approximately 19% occurring once; the ten biggest clones make up about a sixth. The receptor's source is a man younger than 35 who received the YFV17D yellow fever vaccine. Source: PBMCs, taken before the yellow fever booster vaccination. The chain carries TRBV6-5 and TRBJ1-1; D remains unclear. The CDR3, as DNA: TGTGCCAGCAGTCAGACCCTTGGGACTGAAGCTTTCTTT. It is translated as CASSQTLGTEAFF.